This T cell receptor (beta chain) came from a study of cytomegalovirus exposure and HLA in healthy donors. Points from the study as a whole: Confirmation was obtained in vitro that a few CMV-associated chains are specific for CMV antigens. Associated with cytomegalovirus, according to the listing, were 150 to 200 TCR beta chains.

Germline CDR1 SGHVS, CDR2 FQNEAQ. V was clipped by 5 bases and J by 2 bases, with 11 bases between them. The length of the CDR3 is 14 residues. The repertoire was sequenced with immunoSEQ multiplex PCR; TCRdb's copy has only in-frame clones and lacks some. Found here are approximately 150,000 clones, 86% of them singletons; the top ten hold 2% to 3%. For this clone: Its antigen is as yet unknown.

The chain couples TRBV7-8 to TRBJ2-3; TRBD2 might be the D (6 bases). Sequencing was done on a sample of PBMCs. This receptor was obtained from a man aged 18 to 29 in good health and CMV-seropositive. The CDR3 DNA reads TGTGCCAGCAGCCGGGACTCAGACACAGATACGCAGTATTTT. This translates into CASSRDSDTDTQYF.